This is a list of T cell receptor beta chains from one sample in a study of blood T cell repertoires in COVID-19. Here immunoSEQ multiplex PCR was the method, and the copy in TCRdb shows in-frame clones only, minus some. The table has 110,000 or so clones, 85% seen once. Material for sequencing was peripheral blood. These receptors were collected from a human donor in a cohort sampled during active COVID-19. Both conserved end residues are part of each CDR3. D genes are given only for firm matches. Clone size is not always given. Where it is, it says once, few, many or a class for expanded clones.

v_call: TRBV6-5; d_call: TRBD1; j_call: TRBJ1-1; clone_size: NA; cdr3_aa: CASRGDRDMNTEAFF; cdr3_nt: TGTGCCAGCAGGGGGGACAGGGACATGAACACTGAAGCTTTCTTT
v_call: TRBV7-2; d_call: NA; j_call: TRBJ1-6; clone_size: NA; cdr3_aa: CASRFSLVNSPLHF; cdr3_nt: TGTGCCAGCAGGTTTTCCTTAGTTAATTCACCCCTCCACTTT
v_call: TRBV6-6; d_call: NA; j_call: TRBJ2-7; clone_size: NA; cdr3_aa: CASSPMPGGPQIRPYYEQYF; cdr3_nt: TGTGCCAGCAGCCCCATGCCCGGGGGGCCACAAATACGGCCCTACTACGAGCAGTACTTC
v_call: TRBV5-1; d_call: NA; j_call: TRBJ2-6; clone_size: once; cdr3_aa: CASSGTNINVLTF; cdr3_nt: TGCGCCAGCAGCGGGACAAACATTAACGTCCTGACTTTC
v_call: TRBV5-4; d_call: TRBD1; j_call: TRBJ1-2; clone_size: NA; cdr3_aa: CASSRDRELSYTF; cdr3_nt: TGTGCCAGCAGCCGGGACAGGGAATTAAGCTACACCTTC
v_call: TRBV5-4; d_call: NA; j_call: TRBJ1-2; clone_size: NA; cdr3_aa: CASSPRQVNYGYTF; cdr3_nt: TGTGCCAGCAGCCCCCGACAAGTTAACTATGGCTACACCTTC
v_call: TRBV3-1/TRBV3-2; d_call: TRBD1; j_call: TRBJ1-4; clone_size: few; cdr3_aa: CASSHWDSQDGTNEKLFF; cdr3_nt: TGTGCCAGCAGCCATTGGGACAGCCAGGATGGAACTAATGAAAAACTGTTTTTT
v_call: TRBV4-3; d_call: TRBD1; j_call: TRBJ2-7; clone_size: NA; cdr3_aa: CASSQQRTGGVEQYF; cdr3_nt: TGCGCCAGCAGCCAACAACGGACAGGGGGCGTCGAGCAGTACTTC
v_call: TRBV5-1; d_call: NA; j_call: TRBJ2-5; clone_size: NA; cdr3_aa: CASSWTGVKETQYF; cdr3_nt: TGCGCCAGCAGCTGGACGGGAGTAAAAGAGACCCAGTACTTC
v_call: TRBV9; d_call: NA; j_call: TRBJ1-1; clone_size: NA; cdr3_aa: CASSGVGTQNTEAFF; cdr3_nt: TGTGCCAGCAGCGGCGTGGGGACACAGAACACTGAAGCTTTCTTT
v_call: TRBV11-3; d_call: NA; j_call: TRBJ2-2; clone_size: NA; cdr3_aa: CASSARGGVTGELFF; cdr3_nt: TGTGCCAGCAGCGCCCGAGGGGGAGTCACCGGGGAGCTGTTTTTT
v_call: TRBV6-8; d_call: NA; j_call: TRBJ1-3; clone_size: NA; cdr3_aa: CASPRVRGNTIYF; cdr3_nt: TGTGCCAGCCCTCGCGTCCGGGGAAACACCATATATTTT
v_call: TRBV18; d_call: NA; j_call: TRBJ1-5; clone_size: NA; cdr3_aa: CASSPTGNQPQHF; cdr3_nt: TGTGCCAGCTCACCTACAGGGAATCAGCCCCAGCATTTT
v_call: TRBV6-2/TRBV6-3; d_call: NA; j_call: TRBJ2-5; clone_size: NA; cdr3_aa: CASSYGPGVPQETQYF; cdr3_nt: TGTGCCAGCAGTTACGGCCCAGGGGTTCCCCAAGAGACCCAGTACTTC
v_call: TRBV18; d_call: TRBD1; j_call: TRBJ1-6; clone_size: NA; cdr3_aa: CASSPSGQASYNSPLHF; cdr3_nt: TGTGCCAGCTCACCATCAGGACAGGCCTCCTATAATTCACCCCTCCACTTT
v_call: TRBV19; d_call: TRBD2; j_call: TRBJ2-1; clone_size: NA; cdr3_aa: CASSLGSGGALGEQFF; cdr3_nt: TGTGCCAGTAGTTTGGGTAGCGGGGGGGCGTTGGGTGAGCAGTTCTTC
v_call: TRBV6-5; d_call: NA; j_call: TRBJ1-1; clone_size: NA; cdr3_aa: CASSTRGGVTEAFF; cdr3_nt: TGTGCCAGCAGTACCCGAGGGGGGGTCACTGAAGCTTTCTTT
v_call: TRBV7-2; d_call: NA; j_call: TRBJ1-3; clone_size: NA; cdr3_aa: CASSLSGPNSGNTIYF; cdr3_nt: TGTGCCAGCAGCTTGTCAGGGCCCAACTCTGGAAACACCATATATTTT